The 17 T cell receptor beta chains in this list originate from one sample, sequenced in a study of regulatory T cells in long-lasting Graves disease. TCR beta libraries were built with iRepertoire HTBI primers and Arm-PCR of CDR3 regions. In TCRdb, the multiplex PCR reads were re-called with MiXCR into one record per CDR3 protein. Here the sample spans fewer than 550,000 distinct CDR3 sequences, about 15% being singletons. Time point meaning: newly diagnosed GD, antithyroid drugs for less than 3 months. PBMCs provided the RNA from which the TCR library was made. These records were also assigned to another study, of T cells in Graves' hyperthyroidism and ophthalmopathy.

Sequencing was performed on peripheral blood mononuclear cells (PBMCs), taken at new diagnosis, from a patient treated with antithyroid drugs. These receptor sequences come from a young woman with Graves disease.

This clonotype was picked up many times. The gene calls are TRBV29-1 and TRBJ2-2; 9 bases are shared with TRBD2. The germline V gene has CDR1 SQVTM and CDR2 ANQGSEA. This CDR3 is 15 amino acids long. Unmatched junction bases numbered 7, after V lost 3 bases and J lost 5 bases. The CDR3 here is CSVDVAGVGTGELFF. The CDR3 nucleotides are TGCAGCGTTGATGTAGCGGGAGTGGGAACCGGGGAGCTGTTTTTT.

There are many counts of this clonotype. The V gene is TRBV12-3 or TRBV12-4, the J gene TRBJ2-5; TRBD1 might be the D (6 bases). V was trimmed by 3 bases and J by 4 bases, leaving 9 bases between them. The CDR3 consists of 13 residues. The CDR3 sequence: CASSFSRGETQYF. As DNA, the CDR3 is TGTGCCAGCAGTTTTAGCAGGGGAGAGACCCAGTACTTC.

This clonotype has a single count. The chain is built from TRBV28 and TRBJ2-7; D call uncertain. With 8 bases removed from V and 4 bases from J, the gap between germline ends came to 9 bases. This CDR3 spans 11 amino acids. Germline CDR1 reads MDHEN; CDR2 reads SYDVKM. The CDR3 sequence is CASGSPYEQYF. In nucleotides, the CDR3 is TGTGCCAGCGGTTCACCGTACGAGCAGTACTTC. Full variable domain (missing parts from reference TRBV28 and TRBJ2-7): DVKVTQSSRYLVKRTGEKVFLECVQDMDHENMFWYRQDPGLGLRLIYFSYDVKMKEKGDIPEGYSVSREKKERFSLILESASTNQTSMYLCASGSPYEQYFGPGTRLTVT.

At least ten counts were recorded for this clonotype. The chain combines TRBV18 with TRBJ2-7, with 8 bases fitting TRBD2. From germline, CDR1 is KGHSH and CDR2 LQKENI. CDR3 length: 14 amino acids. The J segment lost 5 bases and the V segment lost 3 bases, leaving 6 bases of the junction unmatched. CDR3 residues: CASSPRTSMHEQYF. The DNA for the CDR3 is TGTGCCAGCTCACCCCGGACTAGCATGCACGAGCAGTACTTC. The whole variable domain, filled in from reference TRBV18 and TRBJ2-7, reads NAGVMQNPRHLVRRRGQEARLRCSPMKGHSHVYWYRQLPEEGLKFMVYLQKENIIDESGMPKERFSAEFPKEGPSILRIQQVVRGDSAAYFCASSPRTSMHEQYFGPGTRLTVT.

This clonotype occurred many times. The chain is built from TRBV2 and TRBJ2-3; TRBD2 is a possible D gene (6 bases). Germline V gene sequence: CDR1 SNHLY, CDR2 FYNNEI. V shed 6 bases and J shed 0 bases, with 10 bases lying between them. The CDR3 spans 14 residues. The CDR3 coding sequence is TGTGCCAGCAGGCTAGGGACTAGCACAGATACGCAGTATTTT. Translated, it gives CASRLGTSTDTQYF.

A few counts support this clonotype. V gene TRBV12-5 combines with J gene TRBJ2-1; TRBD2 aligns across 8 bases. Trimming removed 6 bases from V and 8 bases from J; junction bases left unmatched: 12. Germline CDR1 and CDR2: LGHNT and FRNRAP. The CDR3 covers 15 residues. The CDR3 spells CASGRGGTRIHEQFF. CDR3 DNA: TGTGCTAGTGGACGGGGGGGGACTAGAATACATGAGCAGTTCTTC.

The chain has TRBV5-4 and TRBJ2-7, with D perhaps matching TRBD2 (6 bases). Germline V gene sequence: CDR1 SGHNT, CDR2 YYREEE (reference sequence). The CDR3 contains 15 residues. Trimming cost V 4 bases and J 3 bases, with 17 bases left between them. The DNA for the CDR3 is TGTGCCAGCAGCCAAATGGGCCCGGGAGACTACGAGCAGTACTTC. It is translated as CASSQMGPGDYEQYF.

V and J are TRBV5-8 and TRBJ2-3, with 7 bases matching TRBD2. The V segment lost 0 bases and the J segment 11 bases; nucleotides outside the gene matches: 9. This CDR3 spans 14 amino acids. The germline V gene has CDR1 SGHTS and CDR2 YDEGEE. Here the CDR3 reads CASSLEAGAGMQYF. DNA of the CDR3: TGTGCCAGCAGCTTGGAGGCGGGAGCAGGAATGCAGTATTTT.

V gene TRBV28 combines with J gene TRBJ2-4, with 9 bases that match TRBD2. Germline V gene data show CDR1 as MDHEN and CDR2 as SYDVKM. The V and J ends lost 3 bases and 0 bases, in that order; junction bases with no gene match: 6. The CDR3 totals 17 residues. The CDR3 nucleotides are TGTGCCAGCAGTTTTTCTACTAGCGGGCTAGCCAAAAACATTCAGTACTTC. Translated: CASSFSTSGLAKNIQYF.

This clonotype was detected ten times or more. The chain has TRBV7-2 and TRBJ2-3, with TRBD2 identical over 10 bases. CDR1 and CDR2 from the germline V gene are SGHTA and FQGNSA. V lost 2 bases to trimming and J lost 5 bases; unmatched junction nucleotides: 7. This CDR3 region has 16 residues. This chain's CDR3 is CASSLRAGGPVDTQYF. CDR3 bases: TGTGCCAGCAGCTTAAGAGCGGGAGGGCCGGTAGATACGCAGTATTTT.

The table lists this clonotype with a count of one. This sequence joins TRBV27 and TRBJ1-2; TRBD1 agrees at 7 bases. V lost 2 bases, J lost 0 bases, and 15 bases stayed unmatched. CDR1 is MNHEY, CDR2 SMNVEV, per germline (reference sequence). CDR3 size: 19 residues. CDR3 region: CASSLRNTGQYNSNYGYTF. The DNA for the CDR3 is TGTGCCAGCAGTTTAAGGAATACGGGACAGTACAATTCTAACTATGGCTACACCTTC.

This clonotype was observed a few times. The rearrangement links TRBV5-1 to TRBJ1-5; 8 nucleotides align to TRBD1. Germline values: CDR1 SGHRS, CDR2 YFSETQ. The CDR3 is 23 amino acids. Trimming took 4 bases from V and 2 from J; bases not matched to a gene: 29. The DNA for the CDR3 is TGCGCCAGCAGCCCAATGTCAGTATGGGCGACAGGGGCAAATTCTGTTGGCAATCAGCCCCAGCATTTT. As protein: CASSPMSVWATGANSVGNQPQHF.

The rearrangement joins TRBV4-3 to TRBJ2-5; D unresolved. This CDR3 region has 16 residues. With 0 bases removed from V and 1 base from J, the gap between germline ends came to 12 bases. The germline V gene encodes CDR1 LGHNA and CDR2 YSLEER. The chain's CDR3 is CASSQDSRGPQETQYF. The CDR3 DNA sequence: TGCGCCAGCAGCCAAGATTCCAGAGGCCCCCAAGAGACCCAGTACTTC.

This clonotype was detected only a few times. The chain uses TRBV6-2 or TRBV6-3 and TRBJ2-1; D may be TRBD2 (5 bases). The germline V gene has CDR1 MNHEY and CDR2 SVGEGT. Between the trimmed V and J ends, which lost 6 bases and 0 bases, there was a span of 18 bases. This CDR3 spans 17 amino acids. This chain's CDR3 is CASRAPGSLSSYNEQFF. The CDR3 DNA sequence: TGTGCCAGCAGAGCCCCGGGATCTCTGAGCTCCTACAATGAGCAGTTCTTC.

This clonotype was counted at least ten times. This sequence joins TRBV20-1 and TRBJ2-1, with a possible D match to TRBD1 (5 bases). Looked up from germline, CDR1 is DFQATT and CDR2 is SNEGSKA (reference sequence). This CDR3 contains 12 residues. V was shortened by 3 bases and J by 6 bases, with 9 bases between the two germline ends. CDR3 sequence (DNA): TGCAGTGCTAGTAGTGGGGCCAATGAGCAGTTCTTC. Protein: CSASSGANEQFF.

This clonotype showed up many times. This chain links TRBV7-3 with TRBJ2-1; 7 bases line up with TRBD1. The trim removed 5 bases at V and 7 bases at J, leaving 8 bases unmatched. Germline CDR1 reads SGHTA; CDR2 reads FQGTGA. The CDR3 length is 14 residues. The CDR3 region is CASSALGGWNEQFF. CDR3 DNA: TGTGCCAGCAGCGCGTTAGGGGGCTGGAATGAGCAGTTCTTC.

At least ten counts were recorded for this clonotype. J is TRBJ2-7 and V is TRBV18; D possibly uses TRBD1 or TRBD2 (5 bases each). Trimming cost V 0 bases and J 7 bases, with 13 bases left between them. Germline V gives CDR1 KGHSH, CDR2 LQKENI. CDR3 size: 14 residues. CDR3 nucleotide sequence: TGTGCCAGCTCACCACCGTCCGGGACGAGTGAGCAGTACTTC. This encodes CASSPPSGTSEQYF.